The rows below give T cell receptor beta chains drawn from one sample of a study of PD-1 blockade in classical Hodgkin lymphoma. Sequenced by immunoSEQ multiplex PCR; TCRdb stores in-frame clones only, minus some. The sample includes tens of thousands of clones, about 91% of them seen just once. The input for sequencing was peripheral blood mononuclear cells (PBMCs), taken before the second cycle of nivolumab. The origin of the receptors is a human donor with classical Hodgkin lymphoma. CDR3s include the opening cysteine and the closing phenylalanine or tryptophan. A D gene is named only where the DNA matches it firmly. Not all rows give a size; the values are once, few, many and, for expanded clones, a class.

size: once
J: TRBJ2-1
D: TRBD2
V: TRBV6-6
CDR3: CASSSGLAGVGEQFF
DNA: TGTGCCAGCAGTTCGGGACTAGCGGGAGTGGGTGAGCAGTTCTTC

size: once
J: TRBJ1-3
D: TRBD1
V: TRBV6-5
CDR3: CASSPQGVGNTIYF
DNA: TGTGCCAGCAGTCCTCAGGGGGTTGGAAACACCATATATTTT

size: .
J: TRBJ1-5
D: .
V: TRBV7-2
CDR3: CASSSSANSNQPQHF
DNA: TGTGCCAGCAGCTCTTCCGCGAATAGCAATCAGCCCCAGCATTTT

size: few
J: TRBJ2-4
D: .
V: TRBV5-4
CDR3: CASSTQQNSAKNIQYF
DNA: TGTGCCAGCAGCACGCAACAAAACTCGGCCAAAAACATTCAGTACTTC

size: .
J: TRBJ1-6
D: TRBD1
V: TRBV2
CDR3: CASRPGTANSPLHF
DNA: TGTGCCAGCAGGCCTGGGACAGCTAATTCACCCCTCCACTTT

size: .
J: TRBJ2-7
D: .
V: TRBV7-9
CDR3: CASSLLQAHEPYEQYF
DNA: TGTGCCAGCAGCCTCCTACAGGCCCACGAGCCCTACGAGCAGTACTTC

size: .
J: TRBJ2-7
D: .
V: TRBV27
CDR3: CASSLSIGGFAYEQYF
DNA: TGTGCCAGCAGTTTATCAATAGGCGGTTTCGCCTACGAGCAGTACTTC

size: .
J: TRBJ1-1
D: .
V: TRBV19
CDR3: CASRHLIPYSEAFF
DNA: TGTGCCAGTAGACACCTTATCCCTTATTCTGAAGCTTTCTTT

size: .
J: TRBJ2-3
D: .
V: TRBV30
CDR3: CAWSGGAGDTQYF
DNA: TGTGCCTGGAGTGGAGGGGCCGGGGATACGCAGTATTTT

size: .
J: TRBJ2-1
D: TRBD1
V: TRBV19
CDR3: CASSILGQGGNEQFF
DNA: TGTGCCAGTAGTATACTGGGACAGGGGGGCAATGAGCAGTTCTTC

size: .
J: TRBJ1-4
D: TRBD1
V: TRBV6-6
CDR3: CASSYSRTGRDEKLFF
DNA: TGTGCCAGCAGTTACTCCAGGACAGGGCGAGATGAAAAACTGTTTTTT

size: .
J: TRBJ2-1
D: TRBD2
V: TRBV6-6
CDR3: CASNPGTSGYNEQFF
DNA: TGTGCCAGCAACCCAGGGACTAGCGGCTACAATGAGCAGTTCTTC

size: .
J: TRBJ1-1
D: .
V: TRBV28
CDR3: CASSAPTGKAEAFF
DNA: TGTGCCAGCAGTGCGCCCACAGGGAAAGCTGAAGCTTTCTTT

size: .
J: TRBJ2-2
D: TRBD2
V: TRBV6-1
CDR3: CAVAGLADTSGELFF
DNA: TGTGCTGTGGCGGGACTAGCGGACACCTCCGGGGAGCTGTTTTTT

size: .
J: TRBJ2-7
D: .
V: TRBV19
CDR3: CASSILLGDYEQYF
DNA: TGTGCCAGTAGTATCTTACTGGGGGACTACGAGCAGTACTTC

size: few
J: TRBJ2-7
D: .
V: TRBV4-1
CDR3: CASSQLIGFGSSYEQYF
DNA: TGCGCCAGCAGCCAACTTATAGGGTTTGGGAGTTCCTACGAGCAGTACTTC

size: once
J: TRBJ1-1
D: TRBD1
V: TRBV6-1
CDR3: CASRGDRANTEAFF
DNA: TGTGCCAGCAGGGGGGACAGGGCCAACACTGAAGCTTTCTTT

size: .
J: TRBJ1-5
D: .
V: TRBV5-5
CDR3: CASSREYSNQPQHF
DNA: TGTGCCAGCAGCCGAGAGTATAGCAATCAGCCCCAGCATTTT

size: .
J: TRBJ2-1
D: .
V: TRBV6-5
CDR3: CASARLASEQFF
DNA: TGTGCCAGCGCCCGGCTAGCCAGCGAGCAGTTCTTC

size: .
J: TRBJ2-1
D: .
V: TRBV9
CDR3: CASSVEKRDEQFF
DNA: TGTGCCAGCAGCGTAGAGAAGCGCGATGAGCAGTTCTTC

size: once
J: TRBJ1-3
D: .
V: TRBV9
CDR3: CASSVGSHATHTIYF
DNA: TGTGCCAGCAGCGTAGGGAGCCACGCTACGCACACCATATATTTT

size: .
J: TRBJ2-7
D: .
V: TRBV11-3
CDR3: CASSLDQGPYEQYF
DNA: TGTGCCAGCAGCTTAGATCAAGGGCCGTACGAGCAGTACTTC

size: .
J: TRBJ2-1
D: .
V: TRBV14
CDR3: CASSQEVGWEQFF
DNA: TGTGCCAGCAGCCAAGAGGTTGGATGGGAGCAGTTCTTC

size: .
J: TRBJ1-1
D: .
V: TRBV11-2
CDR3: CASRRWGRNDEAFF
DNA: TGTGCCAGCCGGAGGTGGGGGAGAAACGACGAAGCTTTCTTT

size: few
J: TRBJ2-5
D: .
V: TRBV25-1
CDR3: CASSELGEEGTQYF
DNA: TGTGCCAGCAGTGAATTGGGGGAGGAGGGGACCCAGTACTTC

size: few
J: TRBJ1-1
D: .
V: TRBV13
CDR3: CASSTTELNTEAFF
DNA: TGTGCCAGCAGCACGACAGAGTTGAACACTGAAGCTTTCTTT

size: once
J: TRBJ2-1
D: .
V: TRBV5-1
CDR3: CASSLGQPNEQFF
DNA: TGCGCCAGCAGCTTGGGCCAGCCCAATGAGCAGTTCTTC

size: .
J: TRBJ2-3
D: .
V: TRBV11-2
CDR3: CASSSGPAGAGWSDTQYF
DNA: TGTGCCAGCAGCTCCGGTCCTGCGGGCGCAGGGTGGTCAGATACGCAGTATTTT

size: .
J: TRBJ2-1
D: .
V: TRBV18
CDR3: CASSRGRTDSHQRYLNEQFF
DNA: TGTGCCAGCTCAAGGGGGAGGACAGACTCACATCAAAGATATCTCAATGAGCAGTTCTTC

size: .
J: TRBJ2-7
D: .
V: TRBV19
CDR3: CASSWGSRFSYEQYF
DNA: TGTGCCAGTAGTTGGGGCAGCCGTTTCTCCTACGAGCAGTACTTC

size: .
J: TRBJ2-5
D: TRBD1
V: TRBV13
CDR3: CASSYYDQGVRYF
DNA: TGTGCCAGCAGCTACTATGATCAGGGGGTGCGGTACTTC

size: .
J: TRBJ2-7
D: .
V: TRBV6-1
CDR3: CASVSETYEQYF
DNA: TGTGCCAGCGTTAGTGAGACCTACGAGCAGTACTTC

size: .
J: TRBJ2-7
D: .
V: TRBV5-5
CDR3: CASSSWDRREGEQYF
DNA: TGTGCCAGCAGCTCCTGGGACCGCCGTGAGGGTGAGCAGTACTTC

size: .
J: TRBJ2-7
D: .
V: TRBV2
CDR3: CASSVLEGGEQYF
DNA: TGTGCCAGCAGCGTACTAGAAGGGGGCGAGCAGTACTTC

size: .
J: TRBJ2-2
D: .
V: TRBV15
CDR3: CATSRIYQGELFF
DNA: TGTGCCACCAGCAGAATTTACCAGGGGGAGCTGTTTTTT

size: few
J: TRBJ2-2
D: .
V: TRBV9
CDR3: CASSGTVSNTGELFF
DNA: TGTGCCAGCAGCGGGACGGTATCGAACACCGGGGAGCTGTTTTTT

size: .
J: TRBJ1-1
D: TRBD1
V: TRBV5-8
CDR3: CASSPLQGGAFF
DNA: TGTGCCAGCAGCCCACTGCAGGGGGGAGCTTTCTTT